The next 5 T cell receptor beta chains were all read from a single sample in a study of T-cell reconstitution after alpha-beta-depleted transplantation in children. Using unique molecular identifiers, the investigators prepared the TCRbeta library. MiXCR was run by TCRdb on the PCR reads, yielding one entry per CDR3 protein. Among 250,000 to 400,000 distinct CDR3 sequences listed, approximately 23% were seen once. This specimen was PBMCs, mostly from graft donor cells, taken 180 days after TCRalphabeta/CD19-depleted stem cell transplant. These receptors all come from a male patient younger than 18 who had a stem cell transplant for acute lymphoblastic leukemia, so the T cells may come from the graft donor.

The CDR3 protein is CATNLNRNSNQPQHF. CDR3 nucleotides: TGTGCCACCAACCTTAACAGGAATAGCAATCAGCCCCAGCATTTT. The chain links TRBV15 to TRBJ1-5, with D perhaps matching TRBD1 (5 bases). CDR3 length: 15 amino acids. Germline CDR1 is LNHNV and CDR2 is YYDKDF (reference sequence). V gave up 7 bases and J gave up 0 bases, with 13 bases separating them.

The chain carries TRBV12-3 or TRBV12-4 and TRBJ1-1, with D perhaps TRBD1 (6 bases). The CDR3 loop spans 16 amino acids. V lost 3 bases and J lost 0, with 14 bases in between. The CDR3 bases are TGTGCCAGCAGTTTCGAGACAGGAACCATGAACACTGAAGCTTTCTTT. Encoded protein: CASSFETGTMNTEAFF.

There are a few counts of this clonotype. The rearrangement uses TRBV15 and TRBJ1-5, with 7 nucleotides matching TRBD1. With 2 bases clipped from V and 1 base from J, the junction kept 5 bases outside the gene matches. The CDR3 covers 16 residues. Per the germline V gene, CDR1 is LNHNV and CDR2 is YYDKDF (reference sequence). The CDR3 DNA sequence: TGTGCCACCAGCAGAACGACAGGGAGAAGCAATCAGCCCCAGCATTTT. Translated: CATSRTTGRSNQPQHF. The full variable domain, in which reference TRBV15 and TRBJ1-5 provide the parts outside the CDR3, is DAMVIQNPRYQVTQFGKPVTLSCSQTLNHNVMYWYQQKSSQAPKLLFHYYDKDFNNEADTPDNFQSRRPNTSFCFLDIRSPGLGDTAMYLCATSRTTGRSNQPQHFGDGTRLSIL.

This clonotype appeared many times. The chain carries TRBV28 and TRBJ2-7; D remains ambiguous. This CDR3 spans 11 amino acids. The ends were cut back, 6 bases at V and 3 bases at J, with 6 bases in the middle. Germline V gene data show CDR1 as MDHEN and CDR2 as SYDVKM. The CDR3 DNA sequence: TGTGCCAGCAGAGTAGACTACGAGCAGTACTTC. Its protein product is CASRVDYEQYF. Complete variable domain (other parts from reference TRBV28 and TRBJ2-7): DVKVTQSSRYLVKRTGEKVFLECVQDMDHENMFWYRQDPGLGLRLIYFSYDVKMKEKGDIPEGYSVSREKKERFSLILESASTNQTSMYLCASRVDYEQYFGPGTRLTVT.

This clonotype was found a few times. CDR3 residues: CSAASTGRAVGNTIYF. DNA for the CDR3: TGCAGTGCTGCATCGACAGGGAGGGCGGTCGGAAACACCATATATTTT. J is TRBJ1-3 and V is TRBV20-1; 7 nucleotides match TRBD1. This CDR3 spans 16 amino acids. J gave up 4 bases and V 5 bases, and 14 bases lay outside the gene matches. CDR1 DFQATT and CDR2 SNEGSKA come from the germline V gene (reference sequence).